Described below is a single T cell receptor (beta chain) sequence and its context. The antigen remains undetermined. This sample stems from a study of graft-versus-host responses after intestinal transplantation. The germline V gene encodes CDR1 LGHNA and CDR2 YNFKEQ. With 3 bases clipped from V and 1 base from J, the junction kept 7 bases outside the gene matches. The CDR3 is 17 residues long. Method: immunoSEQ multiplex PCR; TCRdb's copy keeps in-frame clones and lacks some. The table has fewer than 85,000 clones, 75% to 90% seen once; the top ten hold about 0.4%. The chain has TRBV4-2 and TRBJ2-5, with 11 nucleotides matching TRBD2. This receptor was identified in a human donor who was the organ donor for an intestinal transplant. Sample: unstimulated CD4+ T cells sorted from spleen or lymph node cells, taken before transplant. CDR3 residues: CASSQDSGGAGQETQYF. Here the CDR3 DNA reads TGTGCCAGCAGCCAGGATAGCGGGGGGGCGGGCCAAGAGACCCAGTACTTC.